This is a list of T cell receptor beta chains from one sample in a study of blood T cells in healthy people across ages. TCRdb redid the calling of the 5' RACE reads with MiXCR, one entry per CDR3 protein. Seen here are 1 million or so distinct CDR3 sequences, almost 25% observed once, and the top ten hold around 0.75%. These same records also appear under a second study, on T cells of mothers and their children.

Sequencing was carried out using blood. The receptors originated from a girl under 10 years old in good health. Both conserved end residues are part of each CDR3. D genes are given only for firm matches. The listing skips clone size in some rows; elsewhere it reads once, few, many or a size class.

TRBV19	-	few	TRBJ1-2	TGTGCCAGTAGTCCAGGGGTCGGTCACTATGGCTACACCTTC	CASSPGVGHYGYTF
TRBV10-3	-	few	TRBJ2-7	TGTGCCATCTGGGGAGGAGTCCACGAGCAGTACTTC	CAIWGGVHEQYF
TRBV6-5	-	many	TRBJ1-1	TGTGCCAGCAGTTTGACCGGGACCGGGAACACTGAAGCTTTCTTT	CASSLTGTGNTEAFF
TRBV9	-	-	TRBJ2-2	TGTGCCAGCAGCGTAGGAATAGCGTTTGAAGCCGGGGAGCTGTTTTTT	CASSVGIAFEAGELFF
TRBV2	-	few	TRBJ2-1	TGTGCCAGCAGCCCCAGCGGGTATGAGCAGTTCTTC	CASSPSGYEQFF
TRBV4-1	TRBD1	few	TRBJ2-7	TGCGCCAGCAGCCAAGAACCTCTTGGGACAGGGGCCTACGAGCAGTACTTC	CASSQEPLGTGAYEQYF
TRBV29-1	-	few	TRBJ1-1	TGCAGCGTTGGAAGACGGATGAACACTGAAACTTTCTTT	CSVGRRMNTETFF
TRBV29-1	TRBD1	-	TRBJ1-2	TGCAGCGTCGCCGGGGACAGCCGAAGAAACTATGGCTACACCTTC	CSVAGDSRRNYGYTF
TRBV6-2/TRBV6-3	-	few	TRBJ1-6	TGTGCCAGCAGTTACCATCGTTTTGGTTCACCCCTCCACTTT	CASSYHRFGSPLHF
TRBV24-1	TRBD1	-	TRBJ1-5	TGTGCCACCAGTGAGAAGGGACAGGGGAATCAGCCCCAGCATTTT	CATSEKGQGNQPQHF
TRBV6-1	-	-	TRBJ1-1	TGTGCCAGCAGTGAAGAACGGGGCGTCACTGAAGCTTTCTTT	CASSEERGVTEAFF
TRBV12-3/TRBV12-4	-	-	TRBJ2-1	TGTGCCAGCAGCACCGGGTTTTACAATGAGCAGTTCTTC	CASSTGFYNEQFF
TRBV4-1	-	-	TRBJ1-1	TGCGCCAGCAGCCAAAGGGGTGAAGCTTTCTTT	CASSQRGEAFF
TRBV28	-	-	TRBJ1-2	TGTGCCAGCAGTATCGGGACGACCCCCCATGGCTACACCTTC	CASSIGTTPHGYTF
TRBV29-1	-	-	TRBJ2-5	TGCAGCGTTGAAGAGCCAAGAGAGCCCCAGTACTTC	CSVEEPREPQYF
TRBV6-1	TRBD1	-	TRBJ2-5	TGTGCCAGCAGTGAAGGGACAGGGAGGAATGAGGAGACCCAGTACTTC	CASSEGTGRNEETQYF
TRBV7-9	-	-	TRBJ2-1	TGTGCCAGCAGCGCAACGGTTGACGAGCAGTTCTTC	CASSATVDEQFF
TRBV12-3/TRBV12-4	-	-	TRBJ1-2	TGTGCCAGCAGTTTAATATTCGAGAATGGCTACACCTTC	CASSLIFENGYTF
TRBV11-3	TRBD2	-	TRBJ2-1	TGTGCCAGCAGCCCTCCCGGGACTAGGCACAATGAGCAGTTCTTC	CASSPPGTRHNEQFF
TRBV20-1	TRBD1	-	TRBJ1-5	TGCAGTGCTCTCCACAGGGGGCAGGAGCCCCAGCATTTT	CSALHRGQEPQHF
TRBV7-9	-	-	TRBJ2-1	TGTGCCAGCAGCTTAGCGACAGCGGCCTACAATGAGCAGTTCTTC	CASSLATAAYNEQFF
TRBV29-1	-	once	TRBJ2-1	TGCAGCGCCAGCCCCTGGCGGGCCCTCAATGAGCAGTTCTTC	CSASPWRALNEQFF
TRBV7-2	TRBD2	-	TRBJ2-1	TGTGCCAGCAGCTTAGGCGGACTAGTACCCCAGTTCTTC	CASSLGGLVPQFF
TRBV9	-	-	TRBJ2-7	TGTGCCAGCAGCGTAGGTGCTAGCTCGCCGGGCGAGCAGTACTTC	CASSVGASSPGEQYF
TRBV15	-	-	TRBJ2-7	TGTGCCACCAGCAGAGATTTCGGTGTGGGGTGCGAGCAGTACTTC	CATSRDFGVGCEQYF
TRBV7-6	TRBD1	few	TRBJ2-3	TGTGCCAGCAGCCGAACACAGGGGTTGGCAGATACGCAGTATTTT	CASSRTQGLADTQYF
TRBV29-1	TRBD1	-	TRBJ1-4	TGCAGCGTTTCCGGGACAGGGACTGAAAAACTGTTTTTT	CSVSGTGTEKLFF
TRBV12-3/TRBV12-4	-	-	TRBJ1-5	TGTGCCAGCAGTTACGGGGGTAACAGCAATCAGCCCCAGCATTTT	CASSYGGNSNQPQHF
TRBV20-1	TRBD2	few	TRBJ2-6	TGCAGTGCTCAGCGGGGGGCAGGTGGGGCCAACGTCCTGACTTTC	CSAQRGAGGANVLTF
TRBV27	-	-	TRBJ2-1	TGTGCCAGCAGTTCCTGGGTCTCGAGCCTCAATGAGCAGTTCTTC	CASSSWVSSLNEQFF
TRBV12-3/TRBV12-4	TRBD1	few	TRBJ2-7	TGTGCCAGCAGCCCACAGGGGCCTACCTACGAGCAGTACTTC	CASSPQGPTYEQYF
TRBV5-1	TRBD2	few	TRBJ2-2	TGCGCCAGCAGCTCCAAAGGGACCAGACTAGCGGGGTATAGGGACACCGGGGAGCTGTTTTTT	CASSSKGTRLAGYRDTGELFF
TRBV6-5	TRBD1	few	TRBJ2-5	TGTGCCAGCAGTTACAGCCGGAGAGGGGGCCCGCAGTACTTC	CASSYSRRGGPQYF
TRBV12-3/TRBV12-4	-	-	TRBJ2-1	TGTGCCAGCAGCCCCGGGGCTTTAGGGGGTGAGCAGTTCTTC	CASSPGALGGEQFF
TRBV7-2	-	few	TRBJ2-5	TGTGCCAGCAGCTTGGTGGTCAGAACGGAAGAGACCCAGTACTTC	CASSLVVRTEETQYF
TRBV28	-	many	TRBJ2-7	TGTGCCAGCAGCCATAGCTCCTACGAGCAGTACTTC	CASSHSSYEQYF
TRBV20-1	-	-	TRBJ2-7	TGCAGTGCTCCTGACAGGCTACACTCCTACGAGCAGTACTTC	CSAPDRLHSYEQYF
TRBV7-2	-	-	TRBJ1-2	TGTGCCAGCAGCTTTTTGGGTGTTACAGCTAACTATGGCTACACCTTC	CASSFLGVTANYGYTF
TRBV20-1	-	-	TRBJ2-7	TGCAGTGCTAGAGGGCCTTCAGGGGAGTACTTC	CSARGPSGEYF
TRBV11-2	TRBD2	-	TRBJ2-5	TGTGCCAGCAGCTTATATGGTTCGGTACTAGCGGAGCTCCAAGAGACCCAGTACTTC	CASSLYGSVLAELQETQYF
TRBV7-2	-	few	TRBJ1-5	TGTGCCAGCAGCATTACAGGTGAACTAAATCAGCCCCAGCATTTT	CASSITGELNQPQHF
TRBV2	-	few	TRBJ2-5	TGTGCCAGCAGTGAAGCCGTACGGGGGACCCAGTACTTC	CASSEAVRGTQYF
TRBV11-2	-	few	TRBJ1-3	TGTGCCACCAGCTTAGAGACAGTCTACTCTGGAAACACCATATATTTT	CATSLETVYSGNTIYF
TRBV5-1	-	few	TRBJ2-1	TGCGCCAGCAGCTTGGTTAGGCAGGGAAATACCCGGTTGTTC	CASSLVRQGNTRLF
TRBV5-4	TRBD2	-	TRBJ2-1	TGTGCCAGCAGCTTCGGCGGGAGAGACTATGAGCAGTTCTTC	CASSFGGRDYEQFF
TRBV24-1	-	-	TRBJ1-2	TGTGCCACCAGTGATTTGAGGGACGGCTATGGCTACACCTTC	CATSDLRDGYGYTF
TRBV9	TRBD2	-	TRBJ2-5	TGTGCCAGCGGTGAGGGACTAGGGGAGACCCAGTACTTC	CASGEGLGETQYF
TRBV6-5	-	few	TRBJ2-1	TGTGCCAGCAGTACCGGGCTGGGCAAGGAGACCCGGTACTTC	CASSTGLGKETRYF
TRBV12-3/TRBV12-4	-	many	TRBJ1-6	TGTGCCAGCAGCCCGGGGGGGACCCTCCACTTT	CASSPGGTLHF
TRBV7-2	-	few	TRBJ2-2	TGTGCCAGCATTCCAGGGGTAGGGAACACCGGGGAGCTGTTTTTT	CASIPGVGNTGELFF
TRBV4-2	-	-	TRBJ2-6	TGTGCCAGCAGCCAAGTCGAAGGGGTGGGCGCCGGGGCCAACGTCCTGACTTTC	CASSQVEGVGAGANVLTF
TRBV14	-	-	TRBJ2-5	TGTGCCAGCAGCCTTCGGGACTCAGGGGAGACCCAGTACTTC	CASSLRDSGETQYF
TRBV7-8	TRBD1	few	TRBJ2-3	TGTGCCAGCAGCAGCGGACAGGAAGACTTTACAGATACGCAGTATTTT	CASSSGQEDFTDTQYF
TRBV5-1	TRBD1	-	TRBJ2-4	TGCGCCAGCAGCTTAGGGACAGGGGGCTTCATTCAGTACTTC	CASSLGTGGFIQYF
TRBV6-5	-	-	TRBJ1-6	TGTGCCAGCAGTTACGTAAGGGAAAGGAACAAGAATTCACCCCTCCACTTT	CASSYVRERNKNSPLHF
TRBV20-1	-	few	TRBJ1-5	TGCAGTGCTAGACCTCAAGACTATAGCAATCAGCCCCAGCATTTT	CSARPQDYSNQPQHF
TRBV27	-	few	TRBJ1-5	TGTGCCAGCAGTTTTCGGGGCAGGGGCGATCAGCCCCAGCATTTT	CASSFRGRGDQPQHF
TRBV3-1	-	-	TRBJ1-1	TGTGCCAGCAGCCAAGGGGGACAATTGAACACTGAAGCTTTCTTT	CASSQGGQLNTEAFF